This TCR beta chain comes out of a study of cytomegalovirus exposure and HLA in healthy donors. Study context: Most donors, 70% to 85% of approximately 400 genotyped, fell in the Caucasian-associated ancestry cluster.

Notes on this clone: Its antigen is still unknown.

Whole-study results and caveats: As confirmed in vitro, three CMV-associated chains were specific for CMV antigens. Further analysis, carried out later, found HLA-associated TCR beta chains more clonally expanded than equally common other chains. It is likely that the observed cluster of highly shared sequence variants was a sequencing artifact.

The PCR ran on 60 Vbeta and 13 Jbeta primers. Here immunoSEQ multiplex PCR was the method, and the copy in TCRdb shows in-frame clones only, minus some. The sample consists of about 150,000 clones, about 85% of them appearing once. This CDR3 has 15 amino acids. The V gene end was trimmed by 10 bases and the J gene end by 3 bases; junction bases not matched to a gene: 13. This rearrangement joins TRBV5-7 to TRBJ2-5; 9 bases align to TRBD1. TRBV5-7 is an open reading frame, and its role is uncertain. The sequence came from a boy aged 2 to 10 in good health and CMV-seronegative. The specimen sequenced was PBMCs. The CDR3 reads CAGRTGDRGEETQYF. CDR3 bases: TGTGCCGGCCGTACAGGAGACAGGGGGGAAGAGACCCAGTACTTC.